This T cell receptor beta chain is drawn from a study of blood T cell repertoires in COVID-19. The wider study: Samples came from the United States, Italy and Spain, spanning acute and convalescent COVID-19. Nucleic acid was either cDNA or gDNA, and it came from T cells, B-cell-depleted T cells, or PBMCs.

This clone appeared once. Patients from Seattle were sampled longitudinally, starting during active infection. V dropped 6 bases and J dropped 0 bases, with 15 bases sitting between them. The CDR3 extends over 16 amino acids. In germline, CDR1 is SNHLY, CDR2 FYNNEI. Under the authors' procedure: Nucleated cell number was recorded as an estimate derived from reference gene primer amplification. Profiling relied on immunoSEQ multiplex PCR, and the TCRdb table lists in-frame clones only, not all of them. That table furnishes V, J and clone size, whereas the DNA furnished D and trimming. Of approximately 250,000 clones listed, around 85% are singletons.

The origin of this receptor is a man aged 45 to 65 with COVID-19, enrolled during active disease. The chain carries TRBV2 and TRBJ1-3, with D perhaps matching TRBD1 (6 bases). The sample comprised peripheral blood. CDR3 sequence: CASRRSTGRSGNTIYF. CDR3 nucleotides: TGTGCCAGCAGGCGGTCGACAGGTCGCTCTGGAAACACCATATATTTT.